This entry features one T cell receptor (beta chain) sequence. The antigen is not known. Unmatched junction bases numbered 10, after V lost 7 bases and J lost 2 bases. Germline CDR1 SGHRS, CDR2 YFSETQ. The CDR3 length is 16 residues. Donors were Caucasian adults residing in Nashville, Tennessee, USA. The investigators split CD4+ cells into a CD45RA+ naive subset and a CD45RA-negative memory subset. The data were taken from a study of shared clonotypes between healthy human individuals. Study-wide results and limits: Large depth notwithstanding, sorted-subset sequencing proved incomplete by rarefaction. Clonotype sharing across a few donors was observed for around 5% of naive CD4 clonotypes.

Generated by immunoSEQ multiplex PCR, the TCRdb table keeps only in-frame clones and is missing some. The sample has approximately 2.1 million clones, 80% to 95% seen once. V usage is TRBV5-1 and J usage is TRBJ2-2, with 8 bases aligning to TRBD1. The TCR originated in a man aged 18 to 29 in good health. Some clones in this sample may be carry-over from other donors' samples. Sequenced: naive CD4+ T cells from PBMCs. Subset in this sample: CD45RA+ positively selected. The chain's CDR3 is CASQPGQAINTGELFF. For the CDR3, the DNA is TGCGCCAGCCAGCCGGGACAGGCGATTAACACCGGGGAGCTGTTTTTT.